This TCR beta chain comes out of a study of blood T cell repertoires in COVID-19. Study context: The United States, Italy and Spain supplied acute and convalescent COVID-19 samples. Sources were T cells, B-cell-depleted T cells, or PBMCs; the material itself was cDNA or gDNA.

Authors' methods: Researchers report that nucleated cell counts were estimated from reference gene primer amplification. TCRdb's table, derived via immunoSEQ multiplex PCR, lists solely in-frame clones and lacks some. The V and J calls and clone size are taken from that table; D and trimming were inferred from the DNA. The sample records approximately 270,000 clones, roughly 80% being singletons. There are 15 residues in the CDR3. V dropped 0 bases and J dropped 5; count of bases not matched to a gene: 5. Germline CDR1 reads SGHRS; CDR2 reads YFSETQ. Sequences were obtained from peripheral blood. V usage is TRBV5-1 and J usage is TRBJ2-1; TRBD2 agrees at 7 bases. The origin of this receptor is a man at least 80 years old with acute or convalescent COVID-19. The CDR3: CASSLARGLNNEQFF. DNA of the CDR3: TGCGCCAGCAGCTTGGCGAGGGGACTAAACAATGAGCAGTTCTTC.